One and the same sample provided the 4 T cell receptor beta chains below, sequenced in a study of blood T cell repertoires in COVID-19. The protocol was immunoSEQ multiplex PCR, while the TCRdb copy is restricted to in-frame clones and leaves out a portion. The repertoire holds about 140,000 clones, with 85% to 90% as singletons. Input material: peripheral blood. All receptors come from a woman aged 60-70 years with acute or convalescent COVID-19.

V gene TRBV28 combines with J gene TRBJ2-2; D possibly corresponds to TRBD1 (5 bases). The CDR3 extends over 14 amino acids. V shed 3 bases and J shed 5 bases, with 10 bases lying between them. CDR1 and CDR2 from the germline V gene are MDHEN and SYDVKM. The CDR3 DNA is TGTGCCAGCAGTTTCCGTCGACAGACCGGGGAGCTGTTTTTT. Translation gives CASSFRRQTGELFF.

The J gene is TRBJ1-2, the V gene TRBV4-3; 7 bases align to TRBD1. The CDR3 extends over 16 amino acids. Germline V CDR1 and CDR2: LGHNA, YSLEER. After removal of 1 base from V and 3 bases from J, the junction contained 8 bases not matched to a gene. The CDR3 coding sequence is TGCGCCAGCAGCCAAGGAGACAGGGATGGTGACTATGGCTACACCTTC. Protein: CASSQGDRDGDYGYTF.

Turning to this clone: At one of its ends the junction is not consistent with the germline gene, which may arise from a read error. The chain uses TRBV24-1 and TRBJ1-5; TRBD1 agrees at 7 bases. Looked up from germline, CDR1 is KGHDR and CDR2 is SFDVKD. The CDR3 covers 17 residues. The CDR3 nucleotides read TGTGCCGCCAGTGATTCTCCTCAGGGGGGCGGCAATCAGCCCCAGCATTTT. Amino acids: CAASDSPQGGGNQPQHF.

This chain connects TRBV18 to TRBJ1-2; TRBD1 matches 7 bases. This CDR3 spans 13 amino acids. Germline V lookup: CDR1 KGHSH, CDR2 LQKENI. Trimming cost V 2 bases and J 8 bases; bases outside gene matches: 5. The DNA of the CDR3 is TGTGCCAGCTCACCAAATCAGGGGGAGGGCTACACCTTC. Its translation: CASSPNQGEGYTF.